This entry features one T cell receptor beta chain sequence. What this receptor recognizes is not known. There are no base qualities to consult, and no much larger clone falls within one base. The data were taken from a study of shared clonotypes between healthy human individuals (dated by TCRdb to the early 2020s). About the investigation overall: Two women and three men aged 18 to 49 years were included in the cohort. Blood TCR repertoires of a handful of healthy adults were deeply sequenced to estimate repertoire size and the extent of clonotype sharing between individuals. To increase sequencing depth and limit assay-specific biases, TCR repertoire library preparation and sequencing were carried out by different laboratories using diverse techniques. Each donor's leukapheresis produced roughly between roughly 0.85 and 9.5 billion PBMCs. What the authors observed across the whole study: Because the study included a small number of donors, the genetic and exposure-history diversity represented was limited. Pairwise subsampling led to the expectation that sequencing depth would affect the degree of clonotype sharing among donors. Only blood was sampled, and tissue TCR repertoires likely differ from those in blood.

Healthy HIV-negative adults with no recently reported acute infections or vaccinations were included as donors. All donors were Caucasian adults living in Nashville, Tennessee, USA. For unsorted samples, 75 million to 90 million PBMCs were counted, and genomic DNA was extracted using the QIAamp DNA Blood Mini kit. Blood was obtained by leukapheresis, after which PBMCs were separated by Ficoll-Histopaque density gradient centrifugation and cryopreserved in liquid nitrogen vapor phase. Trimming takes 0 bases off V and 5 bases off J; junction bases not matched to a gene: 11. CDR1 and CDR2, looked up from the germline V gene (reference sequence), are LNHNV and YYDKDF. CDR3 length: 18 amino acids, cysteine to phenylalanine. This entry keeps only the CDR3 DNA: 54 bases, framed from base 1. Using the deep immunoSEQ assay, TCR CDR3 regions were amplified from genomic DNA by multiplex PCR. Extracted genomic DNA from each cell subset was distributed evenly across all wells of several immunoSEQ 96-well plates, and each plate was treated as a replicate. Each replicate PCR for unsorted PBMC received about 300 ng genomic DNA, equal to approximately 30,000 T cell genomes. Ten immunoSEQ deep assay plates were used to sequence unsorted PBMC genomic DNA. Purified libraries were quantified with a Qubit 3.0 fluorometer, sized on a Bioanalyzer 2100, and re-quantified with the KAPA Library Quantification kit. A separate single-read 150-cycle Illumina NextSeq 550 flow cell was used to sequence each immunoSEQ 96-well plate. The original pipeline was this. Because only junctional sequences without quality scores were contained in the immunoSEQ output, filtering matching that applied to full-length reads could not be performed. To assign V/J genes and CDR3, sequences were annotated against IMGT germline references using PyIR, a Python wrapper for IgBLAST v1.9. Reads were removed for weak V/J assignments (E-value above 1e-6), missing CDR3, stop codons, out-of-frame junctions, or ambiguous translated residues. V3J clonotypes were defined by identical inferred V gene, J gene, and CDR3 amino acid sequence. Percentage overlap between repertoires was calculated by dividing the number of shared unique clonotypes by the size of the smaller repertoire. Three approaches were used to assess repertoire richness: RTK rarefaction, the Chao1 estimator, and Recon v2.1 estimates of unobserved clonotypes. This is the immuneACCESS table as TCRdb keeps it, with only in-frame sequences that have V and J called. A part of the clones is gone; compared with another copy, unresolved V genes explain less than half, and the rest is unexplained. That table is the source of V, J and clone size, and D and trimming were worked out from the DNA. The sample records around 440,000 clones, roughly 80% of which are singletons. 12% of the sample lies in the top ten.

The receptor was isolated from a woman in her forties in good health. Some clones in this sample may be carry-over from other donors' samples. This chain is built from TRBV15 and TRBJ2-1; 9 central nucleotides agree with TRBD2. The sample consisted of PBMCs. The nucleotide sequence reads as follows: TGTGCCACCAGCAGAGATTGGATAGCGGGAGACCTCCACAATGAGCAGTTCTTC. It encodes CATSRDWIAGDLHNEQFF.